The 18 T cell receptor beta chains listed next were all sequenced from one sample in a study of blood T cell repertoires in COVID-19 (dated by TCRdb to 2018 to 2020). Receptor amplification or capture employed the immunoSEQ multiplex PCR assay. This immuneACCESS table, as held by TCRdb, lists in-frame sequences with V and J called but not all clones. Of the missing ones, under half trace to an unresolved V gene in checked studies; the others have no known cause. This sample holds roughly 200,000 clones; around 88% were observed only once. Around 8.1% of the sample is held by the ten biggest clonotypes. Sequenced material: peripheral blood. Receptors were obtained from a man in his forties with active or convalescent COVID-19.

The chain carries TRBV5-6 and TRBJ2-3, with TRBD2 matching 13 bases. After removal of 4 bases from V and 5 bases from J, the junction contained 7 bases not matched to a gene. Germline CDR1 is SGHDT and CDR2 is YYEEEE. CDR3 length: 16 residues. This CDR3 reads CASSPLGLAGLDTQYF. For the CDR3, the DNA is TGTGCCAGCAGCCCTTTGGGACTAGCGGGGCTAGATACGCAGTATTTT. Using reference TRBV5-6 and TRBJ2-3 for the parts outside the CDR3, the full variable domain is DAGVTQSPTHLIKTRGQQVTLRCSPKSGHDTVSWYQQALGQGPQFIFQYYEEEERQRGNFPDRFSGHQFPNYSSELNVNALLLGDSALYLCASSPLGLAGLDTQYFGPGTRLTVL.

V is TRBV5-8 and J is TRBJ1-5; 7 bases fit TRBD1. Losses at the gene ends were 2 bases for V and 3 bases for J; bases not matched to a gene: 5. Germline assignment: CDR1 SGHTS and CDR2 YDEGEE. The CDR3 is 15 residues long. CDR3 DNA sequence: TGTGCCAGCAGCTTTCACAGGGGAGACAATCAGCCCCAGCATTTT. Amino acids: CASSFHRGDNQPQHF.

V is TRBV4-1 and J is TRBJ2-6; maybe TRBD2 (5 bases). Germline CDR1 and CDR2: MGHRA and YSYEKL. With 2 bases removed from V and 0 bases from J, the gap between germline ends came to 14 bases. The CDR3 length is 18 residues. This CDR3 reads CASSQSRGVNSGANVLTF. Here the CDR3 DNA reads TGCGCCAGCAGCCAATCACGGGGAGTGAACTCTGGGGCCAACGTCCTGACTTTC.

The chain combines TRBV29-1 with TRBJ2-2; no clear D. Looked up from germline, CDR1 is SQVTM and CDR2 is ANQGSEA. The CDR3 is 11 amino acids. The V and J ends lost 6 bases and 7 bases respectively, with 9 bases between them. The DNA for the CDR3 is TGCAGCGTCCCCAGGAACGGGGAGCTGTTTTTT. Protein product: CSVPRNGELFF.

The chain recombines TRBV3-1 (or the pseudogene TRBV3-2) with TRBJ2-3; possible D gene TRBD2, 5 bases. This CDR3 region has 14 residues. Germline V gene lookup returns CDR1 LGHDT and CDR2 YNNKEL (reference sequence). Trimming took 3 bases from V and 2 from J, leaving 9 bases between them. The CDR3 sequence: CASSQGGPTDTQYF. DNA of the CDR3: TGTGCCAGCAGCCAGGGCGGGCCCACAGATACGCAGTATTTT.

The V and J genes are TRBV30 and TRBJ1-6; D call uncertain. Between the trimmed V and J ends, which lost 3 bases and 7 bases, there was a span of 4 bases. Germline lookup yields CDR1 GTSNPN and CDR2 SVGIG (reference sequence). The CDR3 has 11 amino acids. Here the CDR3 DNA reads TGTGCCTGGAGCCGGAATTCACCCCTCCACTTT. This codes for CAWSRNSPLHF.

This chain joins TRBV23-1 and TRBJ2-5, with D possibly TRBD1 on 6 matching bases. TRBV23-1 is annotated as an ORF whose role is uncertain. The CDR3 runs to 16 residues. V was pared by 4 bases and J by 1 base, with 16 bases between. CDR3 residues: CASSLVAGAPQETQYF. The DNA of the CDR3 is TGCGCCAGCAGTCTGGTGGCAGGGGCTCCCCAAGAGACCCAGTACTTC.

CDR3 sequence reads: CASSLPRQRTDTQYF. Written as DNA, the CDR3 is TGTGCCAGCAGCTTACCTCGACAGCGCACAGATACGCAGTATTTT. The rearrangement uses TRBV7-9 and TRBJ2-3, with D maybe TRBD1 (5 bases). Germline loops: CDR1 SEHNR, CDR2 FQNEAQ (reference sequence). Trimming left V 2 bases short and J 1 base short, with 10 bases between. The CDR3 contains 15 residues.

As to this clone: Distinct nucleotide sequences in the sample also encode this CDR3. The rearrangement links TRBV28 to TRBJ2-2; 8 positions agree with TRBD1. V shed 6 bases and J 8 bases; nucleotides not matched to a gene: 5. CDR1 is MDHEN and CDR2 is SYDVKM in the germline V gene. This CDR3 is 13 amino acids long. The DNA of the CDR3 is TGTGCCAGCAGGGAGCAGGGGGCGGGGGAGCTGTTTTTT. Its translation is CASREQGAGELFF. Using reference TRBV28 and TRBJ2-2 for the parts outside the CDR3, the full variable domain is DVKVTQSSRYLVKRTGEKVFLECVQDMDHENMFWYRQDPGLGLRLIYFSYDVKMKEKGDIPEGYSVSREKKERFSLILESASTNQTSMYLCASREQGAGELFFGEGSRLTVL.

The rearrangement joins TRBV9 to TRBJ1-1; D is ambiguous. This CDR3 comprises 13 residues. Between the trimmed V and J ends, which lost 1 base and 0 bases, there was a span of 4 bases. Germline V CDR1 and CDR2: SGDLS, YYNGEE. CDR3 protein: CASSVSVNTEAFF. CDR3 DNA: TGTGCCAGCAGCGTATCGGTGAACACTGAAGCTTTCTTT.

The V gene is TRBV7-8, the J gene TRBJ2-7; D unresolved. The CDR3 is made up of 14 amino acids. Germline V lookup: CDR1 SGHVS, CDR2 FQNEAQ. V was trimmed by 1 base and J by 6 bases, leaving 13 bases between them. This chain's CDR3 is CASSLEFKAAEQYF. The CDR3 DNA reads as TGTGCCAGCAGCTTAGAATTTAAGGCGGCCGAGCAGTACTTC.

A remark on this clone: At one end, the junction sequence differs from germline, possibly due to a read error. The rearrangement joins TRBV30 to TRBJ1-1, with TRBD1 identical over 9 bases. The CDR3 totals 14 residues. Looked up from germline, CDR1 is GTSNPN and CDR2 is SVGIG (reference sequence). In DNA, the CDR3 is TGTGCCTGGAGCGCCGGGACAGGGAACGCTGAAGCTTTCTTT. Its translation is CAWSAGTGNAEAFF.

The CDR3 sequence: CATSPRGGSNQPQHF. In DNA form, the CDR3 reads TGTGCCACCAGCCCCCGGGGGGGTAGCAATCAGCCCCAGCATTTT. V is TRBV24-1 and J is TRBJ1-5; weak D call: TRBD1 (5 bases). Germline V gives CDR1 KGHDR, CDR2 SFDVKD. Trimming left V 7 bases short and J 0 bases short, with 12 bases between. The CDR3 extends over 15 amino acids.

CDR3 loop: CATNPTSGVTDTQYF. The CDR3 nucleotides are TGTGCCACCAACCCGACTAGCGGGGTAACAGATACGCAGTATTTT. The chain recombines TRBV2 with TRBJ2-3; 11 positions match TRBD2. The germline V gene encodes CDR1 SNHLY and CDR2 FYNNEI. V was pared by 10 bases and J by 3 bases, with 9 bases of the junction left unmatched. The CDR3 is 15 residues long.

The rearrangement uses TRBV27 and TRBJ2-7; 8 bases agree with TRBD2. Unmatched junction bases numbered 9, after V lost 5 bases and J lost 0 bases. The CDR3 loop spans 16 amino acids. Germline V gives CDR1 MNHEY, CDR2 SMNVEV (reference sequence). CDR3 region: CASSPTNSGNSYEQYF. The DNA for the CDR3 is TGTGCCAGCAGTCCCACGAATAGCGGGAACTCCTACGAGCAGTACTTC.

The V and J genes are TRBV24-1 and TRBJ2-1; 10 nucleotides line up with TRBD1. Germline trimming cut 3 bases from V and 7 bases from J; bases unmatched to any gene: 17. In germline, CDR1 is KGHDR, CDR2 SFDVKD. CDR3 length: 19 residues. CDR3 region: CATSDEYASGGTGVNEQFF. DNA of the CDR3: TGTGCCACCAGTGATGAATACGCATCGGGGGGGACAGGGGTGAATGAGCAGTTCTTC.

The chain carries TRBV24-1 and TRBJ2-3, with 9 nucleotides matching TRBD2. This CDR3 has 17 residues. J was trimmed by 6 bases and V by 1 base; bases with no gene match: 10. CDR1 is KGHDR, CDR2 SFDVKD, per germline. In nucleotides, the CDR3 is TGTGCCACCAGTGATTTTAGCGGGGGCCCATCTGCGGATACGCAGTATTTT. It codes for CATSDFSGGPSADTQYF.

The chain has TRBV7-6 and TRBJ1-4; 10 nucleotides line up with TRBD1. V dropped 5 bases and J dropped 7; count of bases not matched to a gene: 7. From germline, CDR1 is SGHVS and CDR2 FNYEAQ. CDR3 length equals 15 residues. For the CDR3, the DNA is TGTGCCAGCAGCCTCGGGACAGGGGATCGTGAAAAACTGTTTTTT. It translates to CASSLGTGDREKLFF.